These 12 T cell receptor beta chains originate from one sample sequenced in a study of T-cell memory formation after mild COVID-19. One entry per CDR3 protein, called by TCRdb with MiXCR from the 5' RACE reads. The table includes roughly 450,000 distinct CDR3 sequences, approximately 18% detected once. The sample taken for sequencing was PBMCs or a T cell subset sorted from them (not recorded which). The source is an adult woman who had mild COVID-19 (a few samples of this study predate the infection). Cell type and time point are not known.

This chain connects TRBV6-5 to TRBJ2-1; 9 bases align to TRBD2. The junction had 8 bases not matched to a gene; V was cut back by 6 bases and J by 2 bases. The CDR3 is made up of 16 amino acids. The germline CDR1 and CDR2 sequences are MNHEY and SVGAGI. The DNA of the CDR3 is TGTGCCAGCAGGACGTTAAGCGGGAGGCCCTACAATGAGCAGTTCTTC. Its protein product is CASRTLSGRPYNEQFF.

The table lists this clonotype with a few counts. The chain employs TRBV7-2 and TRBJ2-7, with TRBD2 matching over 7 bases. V was clipped by 2 bases and J by 0 bases; unmatched bases: 10. Germline V gene data show CDR1 as SGHTA and CDR2 as FQGNSA. This CDR3 contains 17 residues. CDR3 bases: TGTGCCAGCAGCTTATATCCCGGGGGGATCAGCTCCTACGAGCAGTACTTC. As protein: CASSLYPGGISSYEQYF.

V and J are TRBV6-5 and TRBJ1-1, with D perhaps matching TRBD1 (5 bases). Trimming cost V 0 bases and J 5 bases, with 19 bases left between them. The germline V gene has CDR1 MNHEY and CDR2 SVGAGI. This CDR3 comprises 17 residues. CDR3 DNA: TGTGCCAGCAGTTACTCGTTTTCTGATTGGGGGGGAACTGAAGCTTTCTTT. Translated: CASSYSFSDWGGTEAFF.

V is TRBV23-1 and J is TRBJ1-4; unclear D gene. TRBV23-1 is labeled an ORF, and its function is uncertain. This CDR3 is 16 amino acids long. Trimming left V 0 bases short and J 15 bases short, with 23 bases between. CDR3 sequence: CASSQSETMVGSMMFF. Written as DNA, the CDR3 is TGCGCCAGCAGTCAATCGGAGACCATGGTGGGGAGCATGATGTTTTTT.

This clonotype appeared a few times. The V gene is TRBV6-5, the J gene TRBJ2-3; 11 bases fit TRBD2. The germline gives CDR1 MNHEY, CDR2 SVGAGI. V was pared by 5 bases and J by 4 bases, with 11 bases of the junction left unmatched. The CDR3 is made up of 17 amino acids. The DNA for the CDR3 is TGTGCCAGCAGTCGGACTTGGACGACTAGCGGGGCAGATACGCAGTATTTT. Translating it yields CASSRTWTTSGADTQYF.

The CDR3 loop reads CASSRGSIDETQYF. CDR3 DNA: TGTGCCAGCAGCCGGGGGAGCATTGATGAGACCCAGTACTTC. The V call is TRBV2, the J call TRBJ2-5, with D perhaps matching TRBD2 (6 bases). Germline lookup yields CDR1 SNHLY and CDR2 FYNNEI. This CDR3 contains 14 residues. Trimming left V 6 bases short and J 5 bases short, with 16 bases between.

The V call is TRBV5-1, the J call TRBJ2-1; 10 nucleotides line up with TRBD2. After removal of 4 bases from V and 3 bases from J, the junction contained 7 bases not matched to a gene. CDR1 is SGHRS, CDR2 YFSETQ, per germline. The CDR3 covers 16 residues. CDR3 nucleotides: TGCGCCAGCAGCCCTACTCTAGCGGGGGTCTACAATGAGCAGTTCTTC. Protein: CASSPTLAGVYNEQFF.

The rearrangement links TRBV14 to TRBJ2-5; TRBD1 or TRBD2 may be the D gene (6 bases each). The CDR3 extends over 15 amino acids. Between the trimmed V and J ends, which lost 0 bases and 5 bases, there was a span of 13 bases. The V gene's germline CDR1 is SGHDN and CDR2 FVKESK. Written as DNA, the CDR3 is TGTGCCAGCAGCCAAGATTGGGGGGCGCGGGAGACCCAGTACTTC. Encoded protein: CASSQDWGARETQYF.

The V gene is TRBV20-1, the J gene TRBJ2-7; 7 positions agree with TRBD2. The CDR3 consists of 12 residues. Germline V gene lookup returns CDR1 DFQATT and CDR2 SNEGSKA (reference sequence). Trimming took 8 bases from V and 0 from J; bases not matched to a gene: 4. CDR3 sequence: CSPKRDSYEQYF. CDR3 nucleotide sequence: TGCAGTCCGAAGCGGGACTCCTACGAGCAGTACTTC.

This chain links TRBV27 with TRBJ1-2, with 8 bases lining up with TRBD1. The CDR3 runs 15 residues. Germline V gene data show CDR1 as MNHEY and CDR2 as SMNVEV (reference sequence). J was trimmed by 1 base and V by 6 bases; bases with no gene match: 7. CDR3 coding DNA: TGTGCCAGCAGCTGGGACAGGTTGGATAACTATGGCTACACCTTC. The encoded protein is CASSWDRLDNYGYTF.

J is TRBJ2-3 and V is TRBV2; 7 nucleotides line up with TRBD1. Germline V gene data show CDR1 as SNHLY and CDR2 as FYNNEI. This CDR3 comprises 14 residues. J gave up 2 bases and V 6 bases, and 5 bases lay outside the gene matches. CDR3 bases: TGTGCCAGCAGGGGACAGTTAAACACAGATACGCAGTATTTT. It encodes CASRGQLNTDTQYF. Based on the CDR3 plus reference TRBV2 and TRBJ2-3, the full variable domain is EPEVTQTPSHQVTQMGQEVILRCVPISNHLYFYWYRQILGQKVEFLVSFYNNEISEKSEIFDDQFSVERPDGSNFTLKIRSTKLEDSAMYFCASRGQLNTDTQYFGPGTRLTVL.

There are a few counts of this clonotype. The J gene is TRBJ2-5, the V gene TRBV5-1; D perhaps matches TRBD1 (5 bases). There are 13 residues in the CDR3. In germline, CDR1 is SGHRS, CDR2 YFSETQ. The germline V and J ends were trimmed by 4 bases and 5 bases, with 12 bases remaining between them. The CDR3 is CASSARESETQYF. In nucleotides, the CDR3 is TGCGCCAGCAGCGCCAGGGAATCGGAGACCCAGTACTTC.